One and the same sample provided the 7 T cell receptor beta chains below, sequenced in a study of T cell responses to AZD1222 COVID-19 vaccine. Profiling relied on immunoSEQ multiplex PCR, and the TCRdb table lists in-frame clones only, not all of them. In the table there are around 140,000 clones, 80% to 90% of which are singletons. The sample consisted of peripheral blood, taken on day 0 of AZD1222 vaccination. These receptor sequences come from an adult in good health.

The V call is TRBV5-6, the J call TRBJ1-6; maybe TRBD1 (6 bases). The CDR3 is made up of 16 amino acids. Germline lookup yields CDR1 SGHDT and CDR2 YYEEEE. V lost 4 bases, J lost 7 bases, and 18 bases lay in between. Here the CDR3 reads CASSLMLGANNSPLHF. The CDR3 DNA follows: TGTGCCAGCAGCCTCATGCTGGGGGCAAACAATTCACCCCTCCACTTT.

This clone was seen more than once but under ten times. This chain links TRBV6-2 or TRBV6-3 with TRBJ1-2, with 10 bases that match TRBD1. Germline-derived CDR1 and CDR2 are MNHEY and SVGEGT. The CDR3 extends over 16 amino acids. V lost 0 bases to trimming and J lost 5 bases; unmatched junction nucleotides: 6. The CDR3 DNA follows: TGTGCCAGCAGTTACTCAGAGCCGGACAGGGGGTATGGCTACACCTTC. It is translated as CASSYSEPDRGYGYTF.

J is TRBJ2-7 and V is TRBV7-6; 9 bases fit TRBD1. Germline V gene data show CDR1 as SGHVS and CDR2 as FNYEAQ. This CDR3 is 14 amino acids long. V gave up 5 bases and J gave up 6 bases; unmatched junction bases: 8. Written as DNA, the CDR3 is TGTGCCAGCAGCAGAGACAGGGGGACGAGCGAGCAGTACTTC. Encoded protein: CASSRDRGTSEQYF.

The chain links TRBV28 to TRBJ1-1, with D possibly TRBD1 on 5 matching bases. The ends were cut back, 5 bases at V and 3 bases at J, with 10 bases in the middle. CDR3 length equals 13 residues. Per the germline V gene, CDR1 is MDHEN and CDR2 is SYDVKM. For the CDR3, the DNA is TGTGCCAGCAGTGGCGGGGGAGACACTGAAGCTTTCTTT. Amino acid sequence: CASSGGGDTEAFF.

V usage is TRBV5-4 and J usage is TRBJ1-2; possibly TRBD1 for D (6 bases). The CDR3 length is 16 residues. The V and J ends lost 3 bases and 5 bases respectively, with 20 bases between them. Germline loops: CDR1 SGHNT, CDR2 YYREEE (reference sequence). The CDR3 here is CASSWGAGGPVYGYTF. The CDR3 DNA follows: TGTGCCAGCAGCTGGGGGGCTGGCGGTCCTGTGTATGGCTACACCTTC.

This chain connects TRBV2 to TRBJ1-3, with D hard to call. The CDR3 runs 12 residues. Germline CDR1 is SNHLY and CDR2 is FYNNEI. V was clipped by 6 bases and J by 0 bases, with 3 bases between them. The CDR3 region is CASRGSGNTIYF. CDR3 sequence (DNA): TGTGCCAGCAGGGGCTCTGGAAACACCATATATTTT.

This chain links TRBV19 with TRBJ2-7; D may be TRBD1 or TRBD2 (7 bases each). The CDR3 runs to 15 residues. Germline V gives CDR1 LNHDA, CDR2 SQIVND (reference sequence). The V gene lost 7 bases and the J gene lost 0 bases, with 16 bases spanning the gap. The CDR3 here is CASTRGGPSSYEQYF. DNA of the CDR3: TGTGCCAGTACCAGGGGGGGGCCGAGCTCCTACGAGCAGTACTTC.